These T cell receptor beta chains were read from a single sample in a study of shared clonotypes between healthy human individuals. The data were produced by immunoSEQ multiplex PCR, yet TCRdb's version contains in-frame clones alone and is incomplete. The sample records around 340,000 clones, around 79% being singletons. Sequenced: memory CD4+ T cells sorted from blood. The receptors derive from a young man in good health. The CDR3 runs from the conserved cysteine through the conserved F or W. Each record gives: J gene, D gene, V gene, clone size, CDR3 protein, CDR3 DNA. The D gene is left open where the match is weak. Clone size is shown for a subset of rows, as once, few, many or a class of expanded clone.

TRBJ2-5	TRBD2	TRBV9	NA	CASSERRAGLFRETQYF	TGTGCCAGCAGCGAACGACGAGCGGGACTATTTCGGGAGACCCAGTACTTC
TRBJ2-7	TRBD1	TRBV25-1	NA	CASSEKRGTGFEQYF	TGTGCCAGCAGTGAGAAGAGGGGGACAGGGTTCGAGCAGTACTTC
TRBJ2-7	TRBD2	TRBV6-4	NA	CASSEAGGSYEQYF	TGTGCCAGCAGTGAAGCGGGAGGCTCCTACGAGCAGTACTTC
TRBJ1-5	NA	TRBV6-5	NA	CASSRRGENQPQHF	TGTGCCAGCAGTAGGAGGGGGGAAAATCAGCCCCAGCATTTT
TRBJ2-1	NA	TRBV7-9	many	CASSLAGPATSYNEQFF	TGTGCCAGCAGCTTAGCGGGTCCGGCGACTTCCTACAATGAGCAGTTCTTC
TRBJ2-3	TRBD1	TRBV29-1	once	CSVTGAGGTDTQYF	TGCAGCGTTACAGGGGCAGGGGGAACAGATACGCAGTATTTT
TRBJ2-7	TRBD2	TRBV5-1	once	CASSLGAPTSVISYEQYF	TGCGCCAGCAGCTTGGGGGCCCCCACTAGCGTAATCTCCTACGAGCAGTACTTC
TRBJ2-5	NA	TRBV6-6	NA	CASSFGTRQETQYF	TGTGCCAGCAGTTTCGGGACCCGGCAGGAGACCCAGTACTTC
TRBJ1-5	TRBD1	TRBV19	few	CASAGTGGQPQHF	TGTGCCAGCGCCGGGACAGGGGGGCAGCCCCAGCATTTT
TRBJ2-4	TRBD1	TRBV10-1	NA	CASSGDREGF	TGCGCCAGCAGCGGGGACAGGGAGGGCTTC
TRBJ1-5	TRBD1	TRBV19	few	CASSMGVGQGNQPQHF	TGTGCCAGTAGTATGGGAGTGGGACAGGGCAATCAGCCCCAGCATTTT
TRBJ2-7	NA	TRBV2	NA	CASSHITYEQYF	TGTGCCAGCAGCCACATTACCTACGAGCAGTACTTC
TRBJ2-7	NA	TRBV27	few	CASSSPRGKSSYEQYF	TGTGCCAGCAGTTCCCCGAGGGGGAAGAGCTCCTACGAGCAGTACTTC
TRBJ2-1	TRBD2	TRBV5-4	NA	CASSADPSGTYNEQFF	TGTGCCAGCAGCGCCGATCCTAGCGGAACTTACAATGAGCAGTTCTTC
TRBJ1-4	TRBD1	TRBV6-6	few	CAAGQGTEKLFF	TGTGCCGCGGGACAGGGGACTGAAAAACTGTTTTTT
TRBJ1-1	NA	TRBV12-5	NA	CASGPNPTAGAYEAFF	TGTGCTAGTGGTCCTAACCCTACCGCCGGGGCCTATGAAGCTTTCTTT
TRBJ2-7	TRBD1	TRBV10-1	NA	CASSGGGVGSGEQYF	TGCGCCAGCAGTGGAGGGGGCGTAGGTTCGGGCGAGCAGTACTTC
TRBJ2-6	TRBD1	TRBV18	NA	CASSRPGQTHSGANVLTF	TGTGCCAGCTCTCGTCCGGGACAGACCCACTCTGGGGCCAACGTCCTGACTTTC
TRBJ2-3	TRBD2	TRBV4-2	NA	CASSQGLADSTDTQYF	TGTGCCAGCAGCCAAGGACTAGCGGATAGCACAGATACGCAGTATTTT
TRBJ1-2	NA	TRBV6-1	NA	CASSEISGVGGYTF	TGTGCCAGCAGTGAAATCTCAGGGGTTGGTGGCTACACCTTC
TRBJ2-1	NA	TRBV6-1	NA	CASSERAAGQFF	TGTGCCAGCAGTGAACGAGCGGCGGGGCAGTTCTTC
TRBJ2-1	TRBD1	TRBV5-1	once	CASSLDRGFDEQFF	TGCGCCAGCAGCCTAGACAGGGGGTTCGATGAGCAGTTCTTC
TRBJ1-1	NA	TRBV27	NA	CASSLIRNTEAFF	TGTGCCAGCAGTTTAATTCGGAACACTGAAGCTTTCTTT
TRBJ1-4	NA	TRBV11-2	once	CASSLYKEGKLFF	TGTGCCAGCAGCTTATATAAGGAGGGAAAACTGTTTTTT
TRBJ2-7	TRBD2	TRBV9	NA	CASSVGTSASSEQYF	TGTGCCAGCAGCGTAGGGACTAGCGCCTCCTCCGAGCAGTACTTC
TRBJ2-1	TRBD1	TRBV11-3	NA	CASSSGTGPYNEQFF	TGTGCCAGCAGCTCCGGGACAGGACCCTACAATGAGCAGTTCTTC
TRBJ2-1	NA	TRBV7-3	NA	CASSLDSGGLQFF	TGTGCCAGCAGCTTAGATTCGGGCGGTCTGCAGTTCTTC
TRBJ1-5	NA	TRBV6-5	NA	CASRIRQESNQPQHF	TGTGCCAGCAGAATCAGACAGGAGAGCAATCAGCCCCAGCATTTT
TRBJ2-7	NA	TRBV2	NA	CASSEEIGNYEQYF	TGTGCCAGCAGTGAAGAGATAGGGAACTACGAGCAGTACTTC
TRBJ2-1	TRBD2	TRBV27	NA	CASSPPASSGRYNEQFF	TGTGCCAGCAGCCCACCCGCCTCTAGCGGGAGGTACAATGAGCAGTTCTTC
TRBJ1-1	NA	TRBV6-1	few	CASRYRRETEAFF	TGTGCCAGCCGCTACAGAAGAGAGACTGAAGCTTTCTTT
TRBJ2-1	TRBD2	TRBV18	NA	CASSPGLAFNNEQFF	TGTGCCAGCTCACCGGGACTAGCGTTCAACAATGAGCAGTTCTTC
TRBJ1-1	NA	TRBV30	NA	CAWSVQSEAFF	TGTGCCTGGAGTGTACAAAGTGAAGCTTTCTTT
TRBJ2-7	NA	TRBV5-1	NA	CASKLDGPNTYEQYF	TGCGCCAGCAAGTTAGACGGACCGAACACCTACGAGCAGTACTTC
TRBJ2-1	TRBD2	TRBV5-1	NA	CASSLAGTSGKYNEQFF	TGCGCCAGCAGCTTGGCCGGGACTAGCGGGAAATACAATGAGCAGTTCTTC
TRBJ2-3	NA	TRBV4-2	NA	CATTLETGRTDTQYF	TGTGCCACCACCTTAGAGACAGGCCGCACAGATACGCAGTATTTT
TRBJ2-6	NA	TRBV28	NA	CASSSLIQGSSGANVLTF	TGTGCCAGCAGTTCTCTAATCCAGGGAAGCTCTGGGGCCAACGTCCTGACTTTC
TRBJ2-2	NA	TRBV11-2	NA	CASSLSHGRGTGELFF	TGTGCCAGCAGCTTGAGCCATGGGCGGGGCACCGGGGAGCTGTTTTTT
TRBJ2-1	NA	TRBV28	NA	CASSHAIGGTDEQFF	TGTGCCAGCAGTCATGCGATCGGGGGCACAGATGAGCAGTTCTTC
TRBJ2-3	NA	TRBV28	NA	CASRVQPSTDTQYF	TGTGCCAGCAGGGTCCAACCGAGCACAGATACGCAGTATTTT
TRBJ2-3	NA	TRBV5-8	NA	CASSLGRGLTDTQYF	TGTGCCAGCAGCTTGGGCAGGGGCCTCACAGATACGCAGTATTTT
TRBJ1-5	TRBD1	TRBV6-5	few	CASSPLDRGNQPQHF	TGTGCCAGCAGCCCTCTGGACAGGGGCAATCAGCCCCAGCATTTT
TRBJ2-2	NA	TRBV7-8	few	CASSLVPGGTGELFF	TGTGCCAGCAGCTTAGTGCCAGGTGGTACCGGGGAGCTGTTTTTT
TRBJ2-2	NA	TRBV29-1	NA	CSVGRRGGELFF	TGCAGCGTTGGCCGCAGGGGCGGGGAGCTGTTTTTT
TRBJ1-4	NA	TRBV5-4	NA	CASRTQGSNEKLFF	TGTGCCAGCAGGACCCAGGGTAGCAATGAAAAACTGTTTTTT
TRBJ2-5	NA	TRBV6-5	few	CASSRGPQETQYF	TGTGCCAGCAGCCGGGGTCCCCAAGAGACCCAGTACTTC
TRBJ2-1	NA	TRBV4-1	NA	CASSRLGWGEQFF	TGCGCCAGCAGTCGACTAGGTTGGGGTGAGCAGTTCTTC
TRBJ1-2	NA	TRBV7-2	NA	CASSLDPGLGYGYTF	TGTGCCAGCAGCTTAGATCCGGGATTGGGCTATGGCTACACCTTC
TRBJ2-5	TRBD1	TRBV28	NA	CASSLYLQGAYQETQYF	TGTGCCAGCAGTTTATATCTACAGGGGGCCTATCAAGAGACCCAGTACTTC
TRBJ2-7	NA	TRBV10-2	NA	CASSSGAYEQYF	TGCGCCAGCAGCTCCGGGGCCTACGAGCAGTACTTC
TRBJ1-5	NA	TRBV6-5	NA	CASTNGGPQHF	TGTGCCAGCACCAACGGGGGGCCCCAGCATTTT
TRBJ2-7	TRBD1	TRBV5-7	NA	CASSQTGTGGYEQYF	TGTGCCAGCAGCCAGACCGGGACAGGGGGGTACGAGCAGTACTTC
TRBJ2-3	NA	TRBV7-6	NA	CASSFSGAGRGDTQYF	TGTGCCAGCAGCTTCTCCGGAGCGGGCCGGGGAGATACGCAGTATTTT
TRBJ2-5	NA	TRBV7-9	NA	CASSSLLDYRDQETQYF	TGTGCCAGCAGCTCCCTGCTCGATTACAGGGACCAAGAGACCCAGTACTTC